This T cell receptor (beta chain) was retrieved from a study of identical twins. V was clipped by 1 base and J by 0 bases, with 11 bases between them. Germline V gene sequence: CDR1 LGHDT, CDR2 YNNKEL (reference sequence). The CDR3 has 16 amino acids. Findings and limits, study-wide: Modelling underestimated the level of out-of-frame TCR alpha sharing observed in monozygotic twins.

A universal primer site was created by template switching, with the cDNA bearing unique molecular identifiers. One entry per CDR3 protein results from TCRdb running MiXCR on the 5' RACE reads. The table records some 630,000 distinct CDR3 sequences, just over 7% of them present only once. The table lists this clonotype with a few counts. Its antigen is still unknown. Separately, the same data were catalogued under a study of yellow fever vaccine responses in identical twins. That source reports: After vaccination, twins' T cell response reportedly seemed partly convergent, partly personalized.

Input material: PBMCs. This receptor was identified in a woman under 30 in good health. V is TRBV3-1 and J is TRBJ2-3; D not certain. In DNA form, the CDR3 reads TGTGCCAGCAGCCAAGTTTCTGCGACTAGCACAGATACGCAGTATTTT. It codes for CASSQVSATSTDTQYF.